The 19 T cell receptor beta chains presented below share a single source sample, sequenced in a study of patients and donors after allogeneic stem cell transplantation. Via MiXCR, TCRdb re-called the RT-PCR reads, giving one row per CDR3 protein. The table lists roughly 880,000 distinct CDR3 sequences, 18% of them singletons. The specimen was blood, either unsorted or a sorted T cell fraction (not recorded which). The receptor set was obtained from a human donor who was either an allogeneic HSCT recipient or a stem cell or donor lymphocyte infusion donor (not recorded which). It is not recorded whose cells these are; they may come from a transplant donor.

DNA for the CDR3: TGCGCCAGCAGCCAAGTGGTACGGGGATCCTACGAGCAGTACTTC. This translates into CASSQVVRGSYEQYF. The gene calls are TRBV4-3 and TRBJ2-7; tentative D call: TRBD2 (5 bases). The CDR3 sequence is 15 residues long. From germline, CDR1 is LGHNA and CDR2 YSLEER. Deletions cut 1 base from V and 1 base from J, with 11 bases between.

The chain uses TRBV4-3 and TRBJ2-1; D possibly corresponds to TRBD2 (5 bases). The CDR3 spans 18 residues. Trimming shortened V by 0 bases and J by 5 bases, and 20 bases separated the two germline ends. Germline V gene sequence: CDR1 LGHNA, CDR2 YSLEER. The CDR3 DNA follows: TGCGCCAGCAGCCAAGATAGGGCAGGAGGTATTCCAGACAATGAGCAGTTCTTC. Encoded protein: CASSQDRAGGIPDNEQFF.

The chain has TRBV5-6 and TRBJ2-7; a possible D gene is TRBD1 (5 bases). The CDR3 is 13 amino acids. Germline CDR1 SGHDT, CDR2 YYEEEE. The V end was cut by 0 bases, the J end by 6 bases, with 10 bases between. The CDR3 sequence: CASSLGPTAEQYF. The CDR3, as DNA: TGTGCCAGCAGCTTGGGGCCGACAGCCGAGCAGTACTTC. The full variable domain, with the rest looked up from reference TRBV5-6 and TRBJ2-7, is DAGVTQSPTHLIKTRGQQVTLRCSPKSGHDTVSWYQQALGQGPQFIFQYYEEEERQRGNFPDRFSGHQFPNYSSELNVNALLLGDSALYLCASSLGPTAEQYFGPGTRLTVT.

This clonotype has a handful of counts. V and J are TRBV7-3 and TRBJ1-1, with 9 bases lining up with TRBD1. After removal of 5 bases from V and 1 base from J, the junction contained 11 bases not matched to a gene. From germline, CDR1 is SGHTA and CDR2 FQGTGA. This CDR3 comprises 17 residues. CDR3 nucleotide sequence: TGTGCCAGCAGCCTTACCGGGACAGGGTTTCGGAACACTGAAGCTTTCTTT. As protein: CASSLTGTGFRNTEAFF.

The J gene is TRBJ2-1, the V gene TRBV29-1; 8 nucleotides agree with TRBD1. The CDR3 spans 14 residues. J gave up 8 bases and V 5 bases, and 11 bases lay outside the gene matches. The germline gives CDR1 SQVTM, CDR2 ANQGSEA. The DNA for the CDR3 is TGCAGCGTTCTGCTCAGTGACAGGGGATATGAGCAGTTCTTC. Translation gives CSVLLSDRGYEQFF.

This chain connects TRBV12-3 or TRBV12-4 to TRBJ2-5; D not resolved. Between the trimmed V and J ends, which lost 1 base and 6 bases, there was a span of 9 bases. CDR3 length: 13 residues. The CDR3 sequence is CASSLESRKTQYF. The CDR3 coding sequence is TGTGCCAGCAGTTTAGAGTCTAGGAAGACCCAGTACTTC.

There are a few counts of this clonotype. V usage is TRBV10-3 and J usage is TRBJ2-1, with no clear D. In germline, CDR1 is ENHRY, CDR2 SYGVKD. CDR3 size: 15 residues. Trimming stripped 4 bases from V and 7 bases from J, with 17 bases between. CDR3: CAISAPESGRNEQFF. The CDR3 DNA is TGTGCCATCAGTGCCCCGGAGTCCGGTCGGAATGAGCAGTTCTTC.

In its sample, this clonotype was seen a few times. The CDR3 DNA is TGCAGTGCTAGAATGAGCTCTGGAAACACCATATATTTT. It yields the protein CSARMSSGNTIYF. The chain uses TRBV20-1 and TRBJ1-3; D is uncertain. The CDR3 has 13 amino acids. Trimming removed 2 bases at V and 0 bases at J, with 5 bases between. Germline CDR1 DFQATT, CDR2 SNEGSKA (reference sequence).

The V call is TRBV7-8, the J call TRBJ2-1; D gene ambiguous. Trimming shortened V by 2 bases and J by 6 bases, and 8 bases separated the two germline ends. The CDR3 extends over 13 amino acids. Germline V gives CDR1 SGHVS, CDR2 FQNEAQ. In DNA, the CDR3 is TGTGCCAGCAGCTTAAGTAGGACCAATGAGCAGTTCTTC. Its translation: CASSLSRTNEQFF. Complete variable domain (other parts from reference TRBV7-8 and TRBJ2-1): GAGVSQSPRYKVAKRGQDVALRCDPISGHVSLFWYQQALGQGPEFLTYFQNEAQLDKSGLPSDRFFAERPEGSVSTLKIQRTQQEDSAVYLCASSLSRTNEQFFGPGTRLTVL.

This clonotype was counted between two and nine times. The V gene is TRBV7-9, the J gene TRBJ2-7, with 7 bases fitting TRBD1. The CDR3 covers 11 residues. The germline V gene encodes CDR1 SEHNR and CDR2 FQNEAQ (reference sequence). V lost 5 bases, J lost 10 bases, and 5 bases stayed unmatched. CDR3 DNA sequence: TGTGCCAGCAGCACAGGACAGGACCAGTACTTC. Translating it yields CASSTGQDQYF.

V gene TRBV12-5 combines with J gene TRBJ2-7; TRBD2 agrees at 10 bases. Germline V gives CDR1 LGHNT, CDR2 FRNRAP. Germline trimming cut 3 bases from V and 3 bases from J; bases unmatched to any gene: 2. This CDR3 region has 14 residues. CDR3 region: CASGFGLADYEQYF. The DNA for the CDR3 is TGTGCTAGTGGTTTCGGACTAGCGGACTACGAGCAGTACTTC.

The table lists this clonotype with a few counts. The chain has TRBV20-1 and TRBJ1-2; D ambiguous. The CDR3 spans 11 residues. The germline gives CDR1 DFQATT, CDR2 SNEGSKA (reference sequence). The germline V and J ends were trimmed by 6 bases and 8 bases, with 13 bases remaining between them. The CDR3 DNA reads TGCAGTGCCTTCAGTGTCGGGGGCTACACCTTC. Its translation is CSAFSVGGYTF.

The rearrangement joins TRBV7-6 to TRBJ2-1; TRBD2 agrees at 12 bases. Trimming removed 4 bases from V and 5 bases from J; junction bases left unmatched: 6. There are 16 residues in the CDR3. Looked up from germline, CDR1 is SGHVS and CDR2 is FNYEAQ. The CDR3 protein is CASSSRTSGTNNEQFF. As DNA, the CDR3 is TGTGCCAGCAGCTCTAGGACTAGCGGGACCAACAATGAGCAGTTCTTC.

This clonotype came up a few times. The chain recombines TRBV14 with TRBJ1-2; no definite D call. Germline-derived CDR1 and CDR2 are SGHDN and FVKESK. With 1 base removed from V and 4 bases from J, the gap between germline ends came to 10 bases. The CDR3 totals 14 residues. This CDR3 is CASSQVEQLYGYTF. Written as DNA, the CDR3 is TGTGCCAGCAGCCAAGTAGAACAGCTCTATGGCTACACCTTC. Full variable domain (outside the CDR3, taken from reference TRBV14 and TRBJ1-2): EAGVTQFPSHSVIEKGQTVTLRCDPISGHDNLYWYRRVMGKEIKFLLHFVKESKQDESGMPNNRFLAERTGGTYSTLKVQPAELEDSGVYFCASSQVEQLYGYTFGSGTRLTVV.

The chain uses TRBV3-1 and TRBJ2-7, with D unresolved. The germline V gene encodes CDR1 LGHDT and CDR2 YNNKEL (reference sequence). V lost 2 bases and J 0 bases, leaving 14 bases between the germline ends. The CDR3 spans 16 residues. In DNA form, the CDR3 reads TGTGCCAGCAGCCAACCCAGGACGGGCAGCTCCTACGAGCAGTACTTC. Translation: CASSQPRTGSSYEQYF.

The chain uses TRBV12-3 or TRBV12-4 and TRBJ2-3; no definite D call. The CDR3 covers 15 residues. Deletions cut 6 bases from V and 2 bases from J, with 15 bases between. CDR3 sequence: CASSPRAFPTDTQYF. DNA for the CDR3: TGTGCCAGCAGCCCCCGGGCGTTTCCCACAGATACGCAGTATTTT.

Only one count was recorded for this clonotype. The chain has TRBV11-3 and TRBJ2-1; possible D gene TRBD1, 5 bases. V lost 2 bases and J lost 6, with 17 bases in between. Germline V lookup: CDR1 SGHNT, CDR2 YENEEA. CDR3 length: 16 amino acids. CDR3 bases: TGTGCCAGCAGCTTATTAGGGGCTTCAGCCGTCAATGAGCAGTTCTTC. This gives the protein CASSLLGASAVNEQFF. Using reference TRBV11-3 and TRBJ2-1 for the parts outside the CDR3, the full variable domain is EAGVVQSPRYKIIEKKQPVAFWCNPISGHNTLYWYLQNLGQGPELLIRYENEEAVDDSQLPKDRFSAERLKGVDSTLKIQPAELGDSAVYLCASSLLGASAVNEQFFGPGTRLTVL.

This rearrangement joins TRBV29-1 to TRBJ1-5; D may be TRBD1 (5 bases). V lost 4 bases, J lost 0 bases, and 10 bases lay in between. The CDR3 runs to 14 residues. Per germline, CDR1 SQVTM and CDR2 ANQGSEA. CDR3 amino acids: CSVVGTDSNQPQHF. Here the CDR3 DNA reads TGCAGCGTTGTAGGGACCGATAGCAATCAGCCCCAGCATTTT.

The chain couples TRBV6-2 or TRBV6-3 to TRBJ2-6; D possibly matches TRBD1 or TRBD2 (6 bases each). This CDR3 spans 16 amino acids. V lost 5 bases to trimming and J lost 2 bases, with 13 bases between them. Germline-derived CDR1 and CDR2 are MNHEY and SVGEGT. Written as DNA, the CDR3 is TGTGCCAGCAGTGGGGACGGGGGCGCTGGGGCCAACGTCCTGACTTTC. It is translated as CASSGDGGAGANVLTF.